The source of this T cell receptor beta chain is a study of T-cell reconstitution after alpha-beta-depleted transplantation in children. A library of TCRbeta sequences, prepared with unique molecular identifiers, was generated. MiXCR was run by TCRdb on the PCR reads, yielding one entry per CDR3 protein. Here the sample spans under 450,000 distinct CDR3 sequences, about 14% being singletons. This clonotype was detected only a few times. V dropped 4 bases and J dropped 5 bases, with 5 bases sitting between them. The CDR3 length is 10 residues. Germline CDR1 SQVTM, CDR2 ANQGSEA. This receptor was identified in a human donor who donated a stem cell graft to a child with Fanconi anemia. The material was PBMCs, obtained from the stem cell graft. The chain has TRBV29-1 and TRBJ2-5; D gene unclear. Here the CDR3 DNA reads TGCAGCGTTGCCGGGGAGACCCAGTACTTC. This gives the protein CSVAGETQYF.